This T cell receptor (beta chain) stems from a study of T cells in Graves' hyperthyroidism and ophthalmopathy. TCR beta CDR3 sequences were amplified from RNA transcripts. Carried out on the TCR CDR3, a first-round RT-PCR used the HTBI primer set. TCRdb re-called the multiplex PCR reads through MiXCR, storing one row per CDR3 protein. The repertoire holds 530,000 or so distinct CDR3 sequences, 46% seen once, with around 7.7% in the top ten. Graves' hyperthyroidism qualified as stable when ophthalmopathy did not progress within 18 months. Exclusion criteria comprised uncontrolled infection, other autoimmune disease, pregnancy or lactation. Clinical symptoms, serum thyroxine and TRAb, thyroid ultrasound and orbital computed tomography together formed the diagnostic basis. The V and J ends lost 6 bases and 3 bases, in that order; junction bases with no gene match: 13. CDR1 is LNHDA and CDR2 is SQIVND in the germline V gene (reference sequence). This CDR3 is built from 16 residues.

Source material: peripheral blood or thyroid tissue (not recorded which). The TCR sequence derives from a woman aged 18-30 years with Graves' hyperthyroidism. This chain uses TRBV19 with TRBJ1-2; TRBD1 agrees at 7 bases. The CDR3 loop is CASSKRGPKMDYGYTF. In nucleotides, the CDR3 is TGTGCCAGTAGCAAGAGGGGGCCTAAGATGGACTATGGCTACACCTTC.